The clone carrying this T cell receptor (beta chain) has more than one count but fewer than ten. What it recognizes is unknown. Germline-derived CDR1 and CDR2 are LGHNA and YNFKEQ. This CDR3 spans 15 amino acids. The V gene lost 1 base and the J gene lost 8 bases, with 15 bases spanning the gap. This record belongs to a study of neurological immune-mediated disorders. Points from the study as a whole: No CDR3 amino acid sequences recurred among expanded clones across subjects, suggesting private repertoires in all groups.

As for the cDNA, it was generated by 5'RACE with 10-nucleotide random UMIs. TCRdb used MiXCR to reprocess the 5' RACE reads, holding one entry per CDR3 protein. The data contain tens of thousands of distinct CDR3 sequences, around 2.6% of them seen just once; the ten biggest clones take up 1.1%. 2 million PBMCs stored at -80 C were the source of the unsorted libraries. The sample was PBMCs. This clonotype was obtained from a woman aged 30 to 39 with multiple sclerosis. The chain carries TRBV4-2 and TRBJ2-1; D tentatively fits TRBD1 or TRBD2 (5 bases each). The CDR3 loop is CASSQVMGPTDEQFF. The CDR3 DNA is TGTGCCAGCAGCCAAGTGATGGGACCTACTGATGAGCAGTTCTTC.